A selection of T cell receptor beta chains follows, all from one sample in a study of T-cell memory formation after mild COVID-19. TCRdb reprocessed the 5' RACE reads via MiXCR and lists one record per CDR3 protein. The sample records 350,000 to 450,000 distinct CDR3 sequences, approximately 24% being singletons. Sequenced sample: PBMCs or a T cell subset sorted from them (not recorded which). The receptors were sampled from an adult woman who had mild COVID-19 (a few samples of this study predate the infection). Cell type and time point are not known. Both conserved end residues are part of each CDR3. Each record gives: CDR3 length, V gene, clone size, D gene, J gene, CDR3 DNA, CDR3 protein. A D gene is named only where the DNA matches it firmly. A row's size may be missing; if present it is once, few, many or a size class.

17	TRBV24-1	NA	TRBD2	TRBJ2-2	TGTGCCACCAGTGACCCGCGGGGGGGGCACTTAGCCGGGGAGCTGTTTTTT	CATSDPRGGHLAGELFF
14	TRBV3-1	NA	TRBD1	TRBJ1-2	TGTGCCAGCAGCCCCGGACAGGGCCGCTATGGCTACACCTTC	CASSPGQGRYGYTF
16	TRBV20-1	few	TRBD2	TRBJ2-5	TGCAGTGCTAGAACGCAAGCGGGGGGGTACCAAGAGACCCAGTACTTC	CSARTQAGGYQETQYF
14	TRBV29-1	NA	NA	TRBJ2-7	TGCAGCGCCACCCGGCAGGGTAGCTCCTACGAGCAGTACTTC	CSATRQGSSYEQYF
16	TRBV7-2	NA	TRBD2	TRBJ2-7	TGTGCCAGCAGCTTGACCGGGACTAGTTATTCCTACGAGCAGTACTTC	CASSLTGTSYSYEQYF
14	TRBV6-5	few	NA	TRBJ1-2	TGTGCCAGCAGTTCGGTTCGGCAGAACTATGGCTACACCTTC	CASSSVRQNYGYTF
12	TRBV20-1	NA	NA	TRBJ2-7	TGCAGTGCTTATGGACAGAACTACGAGCAGTACTTC	CSAYGQNYEQYF
15	TRBV6-4	NA	NA	TRBJ2-2	TGTGCCAGCACCCGATTTTCCTCGAACACCGGGGAGCTGTTTTTT	CASTRFSSNTGELFF
15	TRBV20-1	few	NA	TRBJ1-5	TGCAGTGCTAGGGACGGATCTCATGGCAATCAGCCCCAGCATTTT	CSARDGSHGNQPQHF
16	TRBV7-2	few	NA	TRBJ1-3	TGTGCCAGCAGCTTAGCACCAGGGTTCTCTGGAAACACCATATATTTT	CASSLAPGFSGNTIYF
16	TRBV12-3/TRBV12-4	NA	NA	TRBJ2-4	TGTGCCAGCAGTTTAGCCGGGGCGGGGGCCAAAAACATTCAGTACTTC	CASSLAGAGAKNIQYF
10	TRBV12-3/TRBV12-4	NA	NA	TRBJ2-2	TGTGCCAGCAGTTTAGCGTCGAAGTTTTTT	CASSLASKFF
13	TRBV5-1	NA	NA	TRBJ2-7	TGCGCCAGCAGCTCCGGGACTTCTCCGGAGCAGTACTTC	CASSSGTSPEQYF
14	TRBV14	few	NA	TRBJ2-1	TGTGCCAGCAGCCTGAGGGCGAGCTTCAATGAGCAGTTCTTC	CASSLRASFNEQFF
15	TRBV12-3/TRBV12-4	few	TRBD1	TRBJ2-7	TGTGCCAGCAGTTTCGGGACAGGGGTCCCCTACGAGCAGTACTTC	CASSFGTGVPYEQYF
10	TRBV12-3/TRBV12-4	NA	NA	TRBJ2-1	TGTGCCAGCAGTTTTAAAGGACAGTTCTTC	CASSFKGQFF
15	TRBV15	few	NA	TRBJ2-7	TGTGCCACCAGCAGAGAGGTGGAGGGAACCTACGAGCAGTACTTC	CATSREVEGTYEQYF
15	TRBV6-5	few	NA	TRBJ2-2	TGTGCCAGCAGTTACGATGGCGGGCGCACCGGGGAGCTGTTTTTT	CASSYDGGRTGELFF
16	TRBV11-2	NA	TRBD1	TRBJ1-1	TGTGCCAGCAGCTTGGGATTGGGACAGCTAAACACTGAAGCTTTCTTT	CASSLGLGQLNTEAFF
14	TRBV18	NA	NA	TRBJ2-7	TGTGCCAGCTCACCTTACAGGCCCGGCTACGAGCAGTACTTC	CASSPYRPGYEQYF
15	TRBV12-3/TRBV12-4	many	TRBD1	TRBJ2-3	TGTGCCAGCAGTTTTGGGACAGGAGACTCAGATACGCAGTATTTT	CASSFGTGDSDTQYF
16	TRBV5-1	few	NA	TRBJ1-6	TGCGCCAGCAGCAACCCAAGCGGGGGTTTGAGGTCACCCCTCCACTTT	CASSNPSGGLRSPLHF
17	TRBV7-9	few	NA	TRBJ2-3	TGTGCCAGCAGCCGCCCGCCCGAGACAGCTAGCACAGATACGCAGTATTTT	CASSRPPETASTDTQYF
16	TRBV12-3/TRBV12-4	NA	NA	TRBJ1-1	TGTGCCAGCAGTTTTGTTATTCGGGGGGCAGGCACTGAAGCTTTCTTT	CASSFVIRGAGTEAFF
13	TRBV27	few	NA	TRBJ2-5	TGTGCCAGCAGTTTATCCGGAGGGTTGACCCAGTACTTC	CASSLSGGLTQYF
13	TRBV4-2	many	NA	TRBJ2-3	TGTGCCAGCAGCCAAGATAGTACGGATACGCAGTATTTT	CASSQDSTDTQYF
14	TRBV29-1	NA	NA	TRBJ2-3	TGCAGCGTTGATCGAGGGGGGCCCCCAGATACGCAGTATTTT	CSVDRGGPPDTQYF
15	TRBV2	NA	TRBD2	TRBJ2-3	TGTGCCAGCGCCCGGGGACGGACTAGCTTAGATACGCAGTATTTT	CASARGRTSLDTQYF